The source of this T cell receptor (beta chain) is a study of T cells after somatic rescue of genetic block. The CDR3 has 14 residues. From germline, CDR1 is MNHNS and CDR2 SASEGT. The ends lost 6 bases at V and 3 bases at J; junction bases unmatched: 4. The table came from immunoSEQ multiplex PCR; TCRdb's copy has only in-frame clones and leaves some out. This sample has about 12,000 clones, with about 71% found just once. V is TRBV6-1 and J is TRBJ2-3; TRBD1 matches at 9 bases. The clonotype comes from a boy aged 10-17 years. Specimen: peripheral blood mononuclear cells (PBMCs). The CDR3 DNA sequence: TGTGCCAGCAGGGAACAGGGGGCTACAGATACGCAGTATTTT. Translated: CASREQGATDTQYF.